Included here is one TCR beta chain sequence, with context. What it binds is not known. The sample is drawn from a study of a mutant IDH1 vaccine in newly diagnosed glioma. Across the whole study: Radiotherapy, temozolomide, or both had been given previously, and both were given to most.

The CDR3 spans 11 residues. Germline V lookup: CDR1 LNHDA, CDR2 SQIVND (reference sequence). Assay used: immunoSEQ multiplex PCR; TCRdb lists only in-frame clones, some missing. The table has 70,000 to 90,000 clones, 85% seen once. Noted time point: week 23, last vaccination. Every single dose of the vaccine, 300 ug of mutant IDH1 20-mer peptide, came with topical imiquimod. The TCR originated in a man aged 25 to 40 with glioma. Some clones in this sample may be carry-over from other donors' samples. Sample: PBMCs, taken from a glioma patient whose treatment included an IDH1 peptide vaccine. The V and J genes are TRBV19 and TRBJ1-1; 8 bases are shared with TRBD1. The CDR3 DNA reads TGTGTCACAAGCAGGACAGGGAAAGCTTTCTTT. Its protein is CVTSRTGKAFF.